The 26 T cell receptor beta chains listed next were all sequenced from one sample in a study of T cells in Graves' hyperthyroidism and ophthalmopathy. The source material, RNA transcripts, was used to amplify TCR beta CDR3 regions. In the first-round RT-PCR of the TCR CDR3, the HTBI primer set was used. MiXCR was run by TCRdb on the multiplex PCR reads, yielding one entry per CDR3 protein. The sample contains about 420,000 distinct CDR3 sequences, more than 15% of which appear only once. Specimen: blood. These receptors originate from a woman aged 18-29 years with Graves' hyperthyroidism.

This chain uses TRBV19 with TRBJ2-1; TRBD1 aligns across 10 bases. The CDR3 has 15 residues. V lost 2 bases and J lost 6; bases outside the gene matches: 4. Germline CDR1 LNHDA, CDR2 SQIVND (reference sequence). Here the CDR3 reads CASSISGQGSNEQFF. In nucleotides, the CDR3 is TGTGCCAGTAGTATATCGGGACAGGGGTCCAATGAGCAGTTCTTC.

This clonotype was counted many times. The chain has TRBV7-8 and TRBJ2-3; D may correspond to TRBD1 or TRBD2 (5 bases each). V lost 2 bases and J 2 bases, leaving 11 bases between the germline ends. The CDR3 has 15 amino acids. The germline CDR1 and CDR2 sequences are SGHVS and FQNEAQ. The CDR3 sequence: CASSLTGAFTDTQYF. The CDR3 nucleotides read TGTGCCAGCAGCTTAACCGGGGCCTTCACAGATACGCAGTATTTT.

This clonotype was seen many times. This chain joins TRBV7-2 and TRBJ2-7; D remains unclear. CDR3 length equals 15 residues. V shed 1 base and J shed 0 bases, with 10 bases lying between them. CDR1 is SGHTA and CDR2 is FQGNSA in the germline V gene. The CDR3 coding sequence is TGTGCCAGCAGCTTAGTTCGGTGGGACTCCTACGAGCAGTACTTC. As protein: CASSLVRWDSYEQYF. Drawing the rest from reference TRBV7-2 and TRBJ2-7, the complete variable domain is GAGVSQSPSNKVTEKGKDVELRCDPISGHTALYWYRQSLGQGLEFLIYFQGNSAPDKSGLPSDRFSAERTGGSVSTLTIQRTQQEDSAVYLCASSLVRWDSYEQYFGPGTRLTVT.

This clonotype was detected ten times or more. The V gene is TRBV28, the J gene TRBJ2-7; the D gene is possibly TRBD1 (6 bases). There are 15 residues in the CDR3. V was clipped by 3 bases and J by 0 bases, with 12 bases between them. From germline, CDR1 is MDHEN and CDR2 SYDVKM. As DNA, the CDR3 is TGTGCCAGCAGTTTGCCGGGACATCCCTCCTACGAGCAGTACTTC. Translating it yields CASSLPGHPSYEQYF.

CDR3 DNA: TGCGCCAGCAGCCAAGGGAGGGCTAGCGGGGCCAAGGGGTACGAGCAGTACTTC. Its protein product is CASSQGRASGAKGYEQYF. This chain links TRBV4-3 with TRBJ2-7, with 9 positions matching TRBD2. The trim removed 1 base at V and 4 bases at J, leaving 14 bases unmatched. Looked up from germline, CDR1 is LGHNA and CDR2 is YSLEER. There are 18 residues in the CDR3.

This rearrangement joins TRBV11-2 to TRBJ1-4, with D possibly matching TRBD1 (6 bases). CDR3 size: 15 residues. Trimming pared 6 bases from V and 1 base from J, leaving 12 bases between. CDR1 is SGHAT and CDR2 is FQNNGV in the germline V gene. CDR3 DNA: TGTGCCAGCAGGGTAGGGGGGCGAACTAATGAAAAACTGTTTTTT. Translating it yields CASRVGGRTNEKLFF.

This clonotype was seen a handful of times. This chain joins TRBV29-1 and TRBJ2-1; no clear D. Germline CDR1 and CDR2: SQVTM and ANQGSEA. This CDR3 has 14 amino acids. With 2 bases removed from V and 2 bases from J, the gap between germline ends came to 10 bases. DNA of the CDR3: TGCAGCGTTGAATTTGCGGTAACCTACAATGAGCAGTTCTTC. It translates to CSVEFAVTYNEQFF.

The rearrangement joins TRBV6-5 to TRBJ2-5; D remains unclear. Germline V lookup: CDR1 MNHEY, CDR2 SVGAGI. The CDR3 contains 14 residues. V dropped 1 base and J dropped 5 bases, with 11 bases sitting between them. CDR3 protein: CASSYWFGSETQYF. The CDR3 DNA reads as TGTGCCAGCAGTTACTGGTTCGGTTCCGAGACCCAGTACTTC.

This chain links TRBV5-6 with TRBJ2-5; D remains unclear. The CDR3 loop spans 14 amino acids. Germline values: CDR1 SGHDT, CDR2 YYEEEE. The V gene lost 2 bases and the J gene lost 5 bases, with 13 bases spanning the gap. CDR3 coding DNA: TGTGCCAGCAGCTTAGACCGCCTTGGGGAGACCCAGTACTTC. Protein sequence: CASSLDRLGETQYF.

This clonotype was observed a few times. This chain links TRBV4-1 with TRBJ2-7; D ambiguous. CDR1 and CDR2 from the germline V gene are MGHRA and YSYEKL. The ends were cut back, 2 bases at V and 5 bases at J, with 16 bases in the middle. The CDR3 runs to 15 residues. CDR3 nucleotides: TGCGCCAGCAGCCAAAGATCTACAGATCCTAACGAGCAGTACTTC. Translated, it gives CASSQRSTDPNEQYF.

This clonotype was counted between two and nine times. The chain recombines TRBV29-1 with TRBJ2-3; D not resolved. In germline, CDR1 is SQVTM, CDR2 ANQGSEA. V was clipped by 4 bases and J by 3 bases, with 26 bases between them. This CDR3 is 18 amino acids long. The CDR3 DNA follows: TGCAGCGTTGTGGGTGGCGACCGGAGTACTTATTGGACAGATACGCAGTATTTT. It is translated as CSVVGGDRSTYWTDTQYF.

This clonotype has a count of ten or more. The V and J genes are TRBV11-2 and TRBJ2-7; possibly TRBD1 or TRBD2 for D (5 bases each). The CDR3 length is 14 residues. V lost 2 bases and J lost 2, with 10 bases in between. Germline CDR1 reads SGHAT; CDR2 reads FQNNGV. The DNA of the CDR3 is TGTGCCAGCAGCTTATTCGGGGCCCCCTACGAGCAGTACTTC. Residues: CASSLFGAPYEQYF.

Many counts were recorded for this clonotype. This rearrangement joins TRBV7-6 to TRBJ2-2; the D gene could be TRBD1 or TRBD2 (6 bases each). The CDR3 length is 15 residues. Germline loops: CDR1 SGHVS, CDR2 FNYEAQ. V gave up 5 bases and J gave up 5 bases, with 15 bases separating them. The CDR3 DNA follows: TGTGCCAGCAGCCCGCGACAGGAGGGGACCGGGGAGCTGTTTTTT. Its translation is CASSPRQEGTGELFF.

This chain connects TRBV15 to TRBJ1-5; no firm D call. Trimming left V 3 bases short and J 3 bases short, with 3 bases between. The CDR3 spans 12 residues. Germline CDR1 and CDR2: LNHNV and YYDKDF (reference sequence). The CDR3: CATSRANQPQHF. CDR3 sequence (DNA): TGTGCCACCAGCAGGGCCAATCAGCCCCAGCATTTT. Based on the CDR3 plus reference TRBV15 and TRBJ1-5, the full variable domain is DAMVIQNPRYQVTQFGKPVTLSCSQTLNHNVMYWYQQKSSQAPKLLFHYYDKDFNNEADTPDNFQSRRPNTSFCFLDIRSPGLGDTAMYLCATSRANQPQHFGDGTRLSIL.

This clonotype occurred a few times. This rearrangement joins TRBV7-9 to TRBJ2-1, with D perhaps matching TRBD2 (6 bases). This CDR3 contains 15 residues. V gave up 5 bases and J gave up 4 bases, with 15 bases separating them. CDR1 and CDR2 (germline): SEHNR, FQNEAQ (reference sequence). The CDR3 region is CASSGGPPHYNEQFF. The CDR3 coding sequence is TGTGCCAGCAGCGGAGGGCCCCCGCATTACAATGAGCAGTTCTTC.

A few counts support this clonotype. The gene calls are TRBV19 and TRBJ1-3, with D uncertain. The CDR3 is 13 residues long. CDR1 and CDR2 from the germline V gene are LNHDA and SQIVND (reference sequence). V gave up 6 bases and J gave up 0 bases, with 6 bases separating them. The CDR3 sequence: CASRKSSGNTIYF. CDR3 coding DNA: TGTGCCAGTAGAAAGAGCTCTGGAAACACCATATATTTT.

This clonotype was observed at least ten times. The chain uses TRBV2 and TRBJ2-2, with 7 bases fitting TRBD1. The CDR3 loop spans 15 amino acids. The germline V gene has CDR1 SNHLY and CDR2 FYNNEI. V lost 4 bases and J lost 1; bases outside the gene matches: 3. The DNA of the CDR3 is TGTGCCAGCAGTGTTGGGGACAGGAACACCGGGGAGCTGTTTTTT. Encoded protein: CASSVGDRNTGELFF.

This clonotype was seen a handful of times. The DNA of the CDR3 is TGCGCCAGCAGCCCAAGTAAACAGCACTCCTACGAGCAGTACTTC. Protein: CASSPSKQHSYEQYF. The gene calls are TRBV4-1 and TRBJ2-7; D is unresolved. CDR1 and CDR2 (germline): MGHRA, YSYEKL. V was cut by 4 bases and J by 0 bases, with 13 bases left in between. The length of the CDR3 is 15 residues.

This clonotype was counted many times. The chain combines TRBV15 with TRBJ1-1, with a possible D match to TRBD1 (6 bases). Germline lookup yields CDR1 LNHNV and CDR2 YYDKDF (reference sequence). The V and J ends lost 1 base and 6 bases respectively, with 12 bases between them. The CDR3 spans 14 residues. The CDR3 is CATSRGGGGSEAFF. CDR3 coding DNA: TGTGCCACCAGCAGAGGAGGAGGGGGTTCTGAAGCTTTCTTT.

This clonotype has a handful of counts. The J gene is TRBJ1-5, the V gene TRBV6-1, with D perhaps TRBD1 (5 bases). V lost 7 bases and J 7 bases, leaving 20 bases between the germline ends. The CDR3 consists of 15 residues. The germline V gene encodes CDR1 MNHNS and CDR2 SASEGT. CDR3: CASKEAEGKGQPQHF. In nucleotides, the CDR3 is TGTGCCAGCAAGGAAGCGGAGGGGAAAGGCCAGCCCCAGCATTTT.

The genes are TRBV13 and TRBJ2-3, with D tentatively TRBD1 or TRBD2 (5 bases each). Germline CDR1 and CDR2: PRHDT and FYEKMQ (reference sequence). Trimming stripped 5 bases from V and 7 bases from J, with 22 bases between. This CDR3 has 16 residues. CDR3 DNA: TGTGCCAGCAGCACCCGTTTGAGACAGCGAGGGCATACGCAGTATTTT. Its protein is CASSTRLRQRGHTQYF.

This clonotype was picked up many times. The chain is built from TRBV3-1 and TRBJ1-5, with TRBD1 as a possible D gene (5 bases). Germline V gene data show CDR1 as LGHDT and CDR2 as YNNKEL (reference sequence). CDR3 length: 15 amino acids. Deletions cut 3 bases from V and 1 base from J, with 10 bases between. CDR3 amino acids: CASSQGRWSNQPQHF. The CDR3 nucleotides are TGTGCCAGCAGCCAGGGACGTTGGAGCAATCAGCCCCAGCATTTT.

This clonotype was seen at least ten times. V gene TRBV5-5 combines with J gene TRBJ1-1, with D possibly matching TRBD1 (5 bases). The germline gives CDR1 SGHKS, CDR2 YYEKEE (reference sequence). CDR3 length: 16 residues. The ends were cut back, 0 bases at V and 11 bases at J, with 23 bases in the middle. CDR3 region: CASSLEWGPNGLRAFF. The CDR3 DNA sequence: TGTGCCAGCAGCTTGGAATGGGGACCCAACGGTCTTAGGGCTTTCTTT.

The sample holds a few counts of this clonotype. V and J are TRBV4-1 and TRBJ2-1; the D is unclear. Germline V gene data show CDR1 as MGHRA and CDR2 as YSYEKL. V lost 4 bases and J 7 bases, leaving 8 bases between the germline ends. This CDR3 is built from 12 residues. CDR3 in amino acids: CASSPPSNEQFF. CDR3 DNA: TGCGCCAGCAGCCCGCCCTCTAATGAGCAGTTCTTC.

This clonotype has at least ten counts. V is TRBV11-1 and J is TRBJ2-7, with 8 nucleotides matching TRBD2. CDR1 is SGHAT, CDR2 FQDESV, per germline (reference sequence). Trimming took 5 bases from V and 4 from J; bases not matched to a gene: 10. The CDR3 runs to 15 residues. In DNA, the CDR3 is TGTGCCAGCAGCCCGGGACTAGGCGGTAAATACGAGCAGTACTTC. Protein product: CASSPGLGGKYEQYF.

In this sample, this clonotype turned up many times. The chain links TRBV7-9 to TRBJ2-7, with 7 positions matching TRBD2. V gave up 7 bases and J gave up 1 base; unmatched junction bases: 7. The CDR3 consists of 14 residues. CDR1 and CDR2 from the germline V gene are SEHNR and FQNEAQ (reference sequence). The CDR3 here is CASTHGGSSYEQYF. CDR3 bases: TGTGCCAGCACCCATGGCGGGAGTTCCTACGAGCAGTACTTC.